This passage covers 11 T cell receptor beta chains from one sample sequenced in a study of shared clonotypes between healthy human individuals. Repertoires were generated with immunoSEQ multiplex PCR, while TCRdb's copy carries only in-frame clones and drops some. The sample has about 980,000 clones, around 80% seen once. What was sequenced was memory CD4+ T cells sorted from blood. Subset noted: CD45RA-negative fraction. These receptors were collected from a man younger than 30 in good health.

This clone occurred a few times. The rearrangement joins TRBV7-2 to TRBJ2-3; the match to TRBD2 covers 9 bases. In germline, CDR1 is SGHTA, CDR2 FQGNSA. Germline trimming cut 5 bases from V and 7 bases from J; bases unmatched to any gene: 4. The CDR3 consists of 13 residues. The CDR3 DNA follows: TGTGCCAGCAGCGCGGGGACTAGCAATACGCAGTATTTT. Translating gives CASSAGTSNTQYF.

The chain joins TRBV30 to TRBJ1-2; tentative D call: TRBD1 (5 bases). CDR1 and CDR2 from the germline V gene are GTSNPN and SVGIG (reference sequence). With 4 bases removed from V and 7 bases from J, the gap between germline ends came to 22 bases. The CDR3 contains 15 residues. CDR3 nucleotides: TGTGCCTGGATTCCCCCGGGTCCATCTAGGGGTGGCTACACCTTC. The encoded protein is CAWIPPGPSRGGYTF.

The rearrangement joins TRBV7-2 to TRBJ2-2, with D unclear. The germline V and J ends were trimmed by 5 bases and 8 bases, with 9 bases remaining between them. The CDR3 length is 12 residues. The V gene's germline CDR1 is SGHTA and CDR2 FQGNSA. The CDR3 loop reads CASSVYGGELFF. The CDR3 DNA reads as TGTGCCAGCAGCGTATACGGGGGGGAGCTGTTTTTT.

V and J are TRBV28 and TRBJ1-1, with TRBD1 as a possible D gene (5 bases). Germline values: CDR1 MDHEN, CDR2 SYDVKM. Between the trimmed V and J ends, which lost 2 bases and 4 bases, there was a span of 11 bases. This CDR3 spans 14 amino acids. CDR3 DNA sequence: TGTGCCAGCAGTTTAGGGGGGGTGAGCACTGAAGCTTTCTTT. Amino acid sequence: CASSLGGVSTEAFF.

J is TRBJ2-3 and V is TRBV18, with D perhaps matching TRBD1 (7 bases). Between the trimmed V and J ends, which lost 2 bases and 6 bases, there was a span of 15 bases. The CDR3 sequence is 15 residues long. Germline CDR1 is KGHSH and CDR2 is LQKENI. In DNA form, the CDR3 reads TGTGCCAGCTCACCATCGGAGGGGGCGCCTGATACGCAGTATTTT. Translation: CASSPSEGAPDTQYF.

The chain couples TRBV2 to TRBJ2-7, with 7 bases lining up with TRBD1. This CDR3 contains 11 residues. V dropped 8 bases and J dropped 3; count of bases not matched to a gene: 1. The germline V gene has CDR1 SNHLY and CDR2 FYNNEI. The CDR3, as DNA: TGTGCCAGCGGGGACAGCTACGAGCAGTACTTC. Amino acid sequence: CASGDSYEQYF.

In DNA form, the CDR3 reads TGCGCCAGCAGCTTGAGCGGTTTGAGGGAGACCCAGTACTTC. This codes for CASSLSGLRETQYF. V usage is TRBV5-1 and J usage is TRBJ2-5, with TRBD2 as a possible D gene (5 bases). The CDR3 loop spans 14 amino acids. Germline CDR1 and CDR2: SGHRS and YFSETQ. V lost 1 base, J lost 5 bases, and 12 bases lay in between.

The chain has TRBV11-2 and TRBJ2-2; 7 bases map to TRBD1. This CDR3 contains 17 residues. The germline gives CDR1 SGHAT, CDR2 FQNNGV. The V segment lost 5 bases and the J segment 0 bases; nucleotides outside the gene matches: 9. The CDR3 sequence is CASSPNPDRANTGELFF. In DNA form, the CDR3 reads TGTGCCAGCAGCCCTAATCCTGACAGGGCGAACACCGGGGAGCTGTTTTTT.

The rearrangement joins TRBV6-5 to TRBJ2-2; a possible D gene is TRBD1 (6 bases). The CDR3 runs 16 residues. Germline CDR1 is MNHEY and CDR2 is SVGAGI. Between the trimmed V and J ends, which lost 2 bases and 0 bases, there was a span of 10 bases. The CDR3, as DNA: TGTGCCAGCAGTTACGGACAGCCCTCGAACACCGGGGAGCTGTTTTTT. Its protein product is CASSYGQPSNTGELFF.

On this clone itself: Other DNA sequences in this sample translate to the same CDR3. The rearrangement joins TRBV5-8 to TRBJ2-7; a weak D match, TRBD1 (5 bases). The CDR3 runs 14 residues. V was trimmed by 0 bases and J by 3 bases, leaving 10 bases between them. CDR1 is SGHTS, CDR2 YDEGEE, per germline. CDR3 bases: TGTGCCAGCAGCTTGGGGGCAGGGCGCTACGAGCAGTACTTC. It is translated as CASSLGAGRYEQYF.

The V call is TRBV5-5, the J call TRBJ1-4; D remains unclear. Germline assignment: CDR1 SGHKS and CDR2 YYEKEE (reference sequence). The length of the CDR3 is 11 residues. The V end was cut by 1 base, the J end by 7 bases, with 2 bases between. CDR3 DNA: TGTGCCAGCAGCTTGTTTGAAAAACTGTTTTTT. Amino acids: CASSLFEKLFF.